This entry is about one T cell receptor (beta chain). In germline, CDR1 is LGHNA, CDR2 YSLEER. V shed 6 bases and J shed 5 bases, with 14 bases lying between them. The CDR3 covers 14 residues. This entry is derived from a study of blood T cell repertoires in COVID-19. This table comes from immunoSEQ multiplex PCR, and its TCRdb copy is limited to in-frame clones, with some not included. The repertoire consists of a few hundred thousand clones, with approximately 86% occurring once and the leading ten covering 2.1%. What was sequenced was peripheral blood. The rearrangement links TRBV4-3 to TRBJ2-1; D gene unclear. The TCR originated in a woman aged 25 to 39 who had recovered from COVID-19. CDR3 sequence (DNA): TGCGCCAGCAGTCCGATGGTCGCGGACAATGAGCAGTTCTTC. Encoded protein: CASSPMVADNEQFF.